Below, one TCR beta chain is given with its context. This clonotype has just a few counts. Its antigen is not yet known. Base qualities are missing; no much larger clone stands one base away. The time point label, as the study defines it: newly diagnosed GD, antithyroid drugs for less than 3 months. RNA was extracted from PBMCs in TRIzol for both TCR sequencing and RNA sequencing. The diagnosis of Graves' disease followed American Thyroid Association guidelines. Patients were recruited from an endocrinology department in Xi'an, China. From each patient, around 9 milliliters of peripheral blood was collected into an EDTA anticoagulant tube. Ficoll Paque Plus density gradient separation was used to isolate PBMCs, and no further T cell sorting was performed. RNA quality was checked with an Agilent 2100 Bioanalyzer and agarose gel, and concentration with a NanoDrop 2000. Receptors were amplified or captured by multiplex PCR. The listed sequencing device is Illumina HiSeq 4000. CDR3 regions were amplified by Arm-PCR with iRepertoire HTBI primers to construct TCR beta libraries. Before sequencing, the PCR products went through gel purification. Per the authors' processing: A total of roughly 65 TRBV and about 13 TRBJ segments were identified across samples and were used for gene usage analysis of CDR3 amino acid clonotypes. COPE and FqMerger were used to merge filtered high-quality paired reads into contigs. BLAST was used to align contigs to IMGT TRBV, TRBD and TRBJ reference genes, with CDR3 defined following IMGT. Any clonotype with a frequency above 0.1% was counted as a highly expanded clone. Repertoire diversity was measured by Shannon entropy, and V-J evenness by the Gini coefficient. Public clonotypes were defined as clonotypes shared by more than one individual. TCRdb reprocessing: public reads trimmed at Q25 with fastp, clones called with MiXCR, in-frame beta chains kept. Each CDR3 protein appears once, grouped with its most common genes and DNA. TCRdb's processing, not the authors' own work, is the source of the V and J calls. Present in this sample are about 350,000 distinct CDR3 sequences, around 17% of which were seen just once. The leading ten clones occupy about 27% of the sample.

These data come from a study of regulatory T cells in long-lasting Graves disease (dated by TCRdb to the early 2020s). Some background on the complete study: In the newly diagnosed Graves' disease group, patients had been taking antithyroid drugs for less than 3 months. Peripheral blood TCR sequencing and RNA sequencing compared persistent Graves' disease patients with newly diagnosed Graves' disease patients. The study was conducted in China and was registered as a clinical trial. A total of about 33 samples underwent TCR sequencing, from roughly 13 patients with persistent Graves' disease and 20 or so patients with newly diagnosed Graves' disease.

The CDR3 spans 17 residues, from the cysteine through the phenylalanine. The DNA shown is the 51-base CDR3, in frame from base 1. V loses 2 bases at its end and J loses 0 bases; junction bases beyond the gene matches: 9. Via the germline V gene, CDR1 is SGHRS and CDR2 YFSETQ. Here is what the overall study found, with its caveats: TRBV28, TRBJ1-2 and TRBJ2-5 were preferentially used in persistent disease, while TRBV20-1 and TRBJ2-1 were favored in newly diagnosed disease. Because the primary lesion, thyroid tissue, could not be accessed, the study looked at peripheral blood alone. Compared with newly diagnosed patients, persistent Graves' disease patients had lower TCR Shannon entropy and fewer highly expanded clones, which suggests clonal expansion. More public clonotypes were shared among persistent patients (about 2,800) than among newly diagnosed patients (over 900). The small sample size was acknowledged by the authors as a limitation that may reduce accuracy. Sequencing and analysis were restricted to the TCR beta chain.

These same records also appear under a second study, on T cells in Graves' hyperthyroidism and ophthalmopathy. The second study, in turn, reports: Graves' hyperthyroidism was defined as stable when no progression to ophthalmopathy occurred over 18 months of follow-up. Hyperthyroidism patients were newly diagnosed, with disease duration under 2 months, and aged 18 to 65 years. Patients with uncontrolled infections, other autoimmune diseases, pregnancy or lactation were excluded. Diagnoses were established on the basis of clinical symptoms, serum thyroxine and TRAb, thyroid ultrasound, and orbital computed tomography. The TCR CDR3 was subjected to a first round of RT-PCR using the HTBI primer set and the Qiagen OneStep RT-PCR kit. Most expanded thyroid clonotypes (frequency above 0.001) were also detected in blood, suggesting blood repertoires may reflect thyroid immune responses. Ophthalmopathy was separated from stable hyperthyroidism by a 13 V-J signature model, with around 90% sensitivity and roughly 81% specificity obtained in cross-validation and 80%/75% obtained in testing. During validation, the model predicted progression to ophthalmopathy a median of roughly 7.1 months ahead of onset, with approximately 71% sensitivity and under 85% specificity. To identify TCR V-J signatures that set the groups apart, the researchers used a discovery cohort of 90 to 100 patients, made up of about 44 with Graves' ophthalmopathy and about 60 with stable Graves' hyperthyroidism. An independent validation cohort of 18 to 20 hyperthyroidism patients and 17 patients who later progressed to ophthalmopathy tested prospective prediction of ophthalmopathy. For training and testing, the roughly 100 patients in the discovery cohort were randomly divided in a 7:3 ratio. Thyroid tissue and blood T-cell repertoires from over 5 Graves' hyperthyroidism patients were also compared in the study. Once sampling was done, hyperthyroidism patients were given methimazole at a starting dose of 30 mg daily, whereas ophthalmopathy patients were given high-dose intravenous methylprednisolone. A second multiplex PCR round built the libraries, followed by size selection and purification. Sequencing of the libraries was done on an Illumina HiSeq2000 using paired-end 100 bp reads. SOAPnuke was used to process the raw data, with reads discarded if the reads contained adapters or uncalled bases, had a mean Phred below 15, or lacked an exact constant-primer or identifier match. COPE v1.2.5 was used to merge the high-quality paired reads, and each unique nucleotide sequence was defined as a clonotype. MiTCR v1.1 was used to align clonotypes to the IMGT TRBV, TRBD and TRBJ reference segments. The analysis included only V-J combinations with a frequency above 0.0001, which together covered around 99% of the repertoires. A TCS score was defined as the ratio of F50 (clonal expansion) to E x V (chaos), with BLOSUM62-based TCRdist applied between CDR3 peptides within each V-J. Welch's t-statistics and random forest reduced roughly 500 V-J features to fewer than 15, which were used in a naive Bayes classifier (R e1071). Sample size was not statistically predetermined, and investigators were not blinded to group allocation. TCR Vbeta CDR3 sequencing of 120 to 150 peripheral blood samples (over 40 ophthalmopathy, 70 to 85 hyperthyroidism and approximately 17 progressor patients) is reported in the paper.

The source material was peripheral blood mononuclear cells (PBMCs), sampled at new diagnosis, from a patient treated with antithyroid drugs. This chain is built from TRBV5-1 and TRBJ1-1; 8 central bases correspond to TRBD1. This clonotype was sampled from a man aged 40-49 years with Graves disease. Donor details come from another sample of the same person, matched by shared clones. CDR3 protein: CASSLWQGALMNTEAFF. The nucleotide sequence is TGCGCCAGCAGCTTATGGCAGGGGGCGCTCATGAACACTGAAGCTTTCTTT. The entire variable domain, with the stretches around the CDR3 drawn from the reference TRBV5-1 and TRBJ1-1 proteins, is KAGVTQTPRYLIKTRGQQVTLSCSPISGHRSVSWYQQTPGQGLQFLFEYFSETQRNKGNFPGRFSGRQFSNSRSEMNVSTLELGDSALYLCASSLWQGALMNTEAFFGQGTRLTVV.